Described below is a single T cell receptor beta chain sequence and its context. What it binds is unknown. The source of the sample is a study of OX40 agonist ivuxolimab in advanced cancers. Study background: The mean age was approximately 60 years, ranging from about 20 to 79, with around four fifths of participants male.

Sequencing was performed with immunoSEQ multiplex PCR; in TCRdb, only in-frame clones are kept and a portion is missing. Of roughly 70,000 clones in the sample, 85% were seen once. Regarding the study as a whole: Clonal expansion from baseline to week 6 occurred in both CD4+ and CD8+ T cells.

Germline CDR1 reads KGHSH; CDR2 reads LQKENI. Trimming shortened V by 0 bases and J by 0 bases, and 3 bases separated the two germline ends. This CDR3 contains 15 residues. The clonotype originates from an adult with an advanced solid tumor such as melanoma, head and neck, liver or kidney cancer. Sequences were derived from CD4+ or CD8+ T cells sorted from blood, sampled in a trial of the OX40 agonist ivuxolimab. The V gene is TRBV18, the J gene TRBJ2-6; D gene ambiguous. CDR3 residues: CASSPPSSGANVLTF. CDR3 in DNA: TGTGCCAGCTCACCACCGAGCTCTGGGGCCAACGTCCTGACTTTC.